This is a list of T cell receptor beta chains from one sample in a study of regulatory T cells in long-lasting Graves disease. MiXCR was run by TCRdb on the multiplex PCR reads, yielding one entry per CDR3 protein. There are 500,000 or so distinct CDR3 sequences in the sample; about 14% occur only once, and about 15% lies in the top ten. These data were also reused for a study on T cells in Graves' hyperthyroidism and ophthalmopathy.

Sequencing used peripheral blood mononuclear cells (PBMCs), obtained at new diagnosis, from a patient treated with antithyroid drugs. The receptors were gathered from a woman in her forties or fifties with Graves disease. Each CDR3 is given with its conserved first and last residue. The order of the fields is D gene, clone size, J gene, CDR3 length, V gene, CDR3 DNA, CDR3 protein. D genes are given only for firm matches. Clone size is stated in some rows and not others, as once, few, many or a class when expanded.

>-|many|TRBJ1-1|13|TRBV7-9
TGTGCCAGCAGCTTAGCGCGAGAGGATGAAGCTTTCTTT
CASSLAREDEAFF
>TRBD1|many|TRBJ1-5|15|TRBV28
TGTGCCAGCAGTTTAGCAGGGGGGAGCAATCAGCCCCAGCATTTT
CASSLAGGSNQPQHF
>TRBD2|many|TRBJ2-7|15|TRBV11-2
TGTGCCAGCAGCCCTGGCTCGTGGGAGGGCGACGAGCAGTACTTC
CASSPGSWEGDEQYF
>-|few|TRBJ2-1|12|TRBV19
TGTGCCAGTAGGGGAGACTACAATGAGCAGTTCTTC
CASRGDYNEQFF
>-|many|TRBJ2-2|15|TRBV28
TGTGCCAGCAGTTCCGGGGGGCAGATCACCGGGGAGCTGTTTTTT
CASSSGGQITGELFF
>TRBD2|-|TRBJ2-3|21|TRBV7-6
TGTGCCAGCAGCTTAGCGCTCTACTTCTCCTCTAGCGGGGGAAGCACAGATACGCAGTATTTT
CASSLALYFSSSGGSTDTQYF
>-|many|TRBJ1-1|15|TRBV27
TGTGCCAGCAGTCCCCGCAGGGGCGAGAACACTGAAGCTTTCTTT
CASSPRRGENTEAFF
>-|-|TRBJ2-7|11|TRBV28
TGTGCCACCACGGAGGCCTACGAGCAGTACTTC
CATTEAYEQYF
>-|many|TRBJ2-3|14|TRBV7-6
TGTGCCAGCAGCTTAAGGCGGGATGCTCTAACGCAGTATTTT
CASSLRRDALTQYF
>TRBD1|many|TRBJ1-2|15|TRBV11-2
TGTGCCAGCAGCTCCGGGGACAGGGGGCTCGTCGGCTACACCTTC
CASSSGDRGLVGYTF
>-|many|TRBJ2-2|15|TRBV6-2/TRBV6-3
TGTGCCAGCAGGGGGGGGGCACACAACACCGGGGAGCTGTTTTTT
CASRGGAHNTGELFF
>TRBD2|-|TRBJ2-3|18|TRBV7-6
TGTGCCAGCAGCTTAGGAACAGCGGGAGGGCCGTGGACAGATACGCAGTATTTT
CASSLGTAGGPWTDTQYF
>TRBD1|-|TRBJ2-1|16|TRBV18
TGTGCCAGCTCACCCTCGTGGGACAGGGGTGGCAATGAGCAGTTCTTC
CASSPSWDRGGNEQFF
>-|-|TRBJ2-3|15|TRBV9
TGTGCCAGCAGCCCGGGTACTCTTCCCACAGATACGCAGTATTTT
CASSPGTLPTDTQYF
>-|many|TRBJ1-1|15|TRBV28
TGTGCCAGCAGTTTATCCGCGGGACCGCACACTGAAGCTTTCTTT
CASSLSAGPHTEAFF
>-|many|TRBJ2-7|17|TRBV19
TGTGCCAGTAGTATAGAGGCCGCAGGGGACGTCCCCTACGAGCAGTACTTC
CASSIEAAGDVPYEQYF
>-|-|TRBJ2-1|19|TRBV19
TGTGCCAGTAGTGTCACAATAACAGGGATCCGACTCAATCACAATGAGCAGTTCTTC
CASSVTITGIRLNHNEQFF
>TRBD2|-|TRBJ2-2|17|TRBV6-1
TGTGCCAGCAGCAACCCTGGACTAGCGGGAGAAACCGGGGAGCTGTTTTTT
CASSNPGLAGETGELFF
>-|many|TRBJ2-1|15|TRBV19
TGTGCCAGTAGCCGTCTAGCGCATGAATACAATGAGCAGTTCTTC
CASSRLAHEYNEQFF
>TRBD1|-|TRBJ1-2|15|TRBV18
TGTGCCAGCTCACCGGGGACAGGGGACGCCTATGGCTACACCTTC
CASSPGTGDAYGYTF
>-|few|TRBJ1-1|14|TRBV4-1
TGCGCCAGCAGCCAAGAGGTGGGGGGCACTGAAGCTTTCTTT
CASSQEVGGTEAFF
>TRBD2|many|TRBJ2-3|17|TRBV5-6
TGTGCCAGCAGCGAGTGGCTAGCGGGCCTCTACACAGATACGCAGTATTTT
CASSEWLAGLYTDTQYF
>TRBD1|many|TRBJ1-5|16|TRBV28
TGTGCCAGCAGTCTTCAGGGGGGCTATAGCAATCAGCCCCAGCATTTT
CASSLQGGYSNQPQHF
>TRBD2|-|TRBJ2-2|15|TRBV28
TGTGCCAGCGAGGGTAGGCTAGCGGGCACCGGGGAGCTGTTTTTT
CASEGRLAGTGELFF
>TRBD1|many|TRBJ2-1|15|TRBV5-1
TGCGCCAGCACCTTGGGACAGATCACCTACAATGAGCAGTTCTTC
CASTLGQITYNEQFF
>TRBD2|-|TRBJ2-7|16|TRBV5-4
TGTGCCAGCAGCGGACTAGCGGGAGTGATTCACCAGGAGCAGTACTTC
CASSGLAGVIHQEQYF
>-|many|TRBJ2-1|14|TRBV18
TGTGCCAGCAGTCCCGGGACACTCTACAATGAGCAGTTCTTC
CASSPGTLYNEQFF
>TRBD2|many|TRBJ2-1|19|TRBV24-1
TGTGCCACCAGTGGACCGGGACTAGCGGGACCTAGCTCCTACAATGAGCAGTTCTTC
CATSGPGLAGPSSYNEQFF
>-|-|TRBJ2-5|19|TRBV3-1
TGTGCCAGCAGCCAAGGGGGACTGACTAAGTGGGTTAACCAAGAGACCCAGTACTTC
CASSQGGLTKWVNQETQYF
>-|many|TRBJ2-1|15|TRBV2
TGTGCCAGCGGGACGGCTAGGCGGCAGGCGGATGAGCAGTTCTTC
CASGTARRQADEQFF
>TRBD1|few|TRBJ1-4|14|TRBV3-1
TGTGCCAGCAACCCTACAGGGGTTAATGAAAAACTGTTTTTT
CASNPTGVNEKLFF
>-|many|TRBJ2-1|12|TRBV7-2
TGTGCCAGCAGCGGAATGAAAAATGAGCAGTTCTTC
CASSGMKNEQFF
>TRBD2|few|TRBJ2-1|15|TRBV18
TGTGCCAGCTCACAACGACTAGCGGGTGGGAATGAGCAGTTCTTC
CASSQRLAGGNEQFF
>-|-|TRBJ1-3|13|TRBV10-3
TGTGCCATCATGACCGGGCCTGGAAACACCATATATTTT
CAIMTGPGNTIYF
>TRBD1|many|TRBJ1-1|14|TRBV12-3/TRBV12-4
TGTGCCAGCAGTTTGGAGGGGGCGCGGACTGAAGCTTTCTTT
CASSLEGARTEAFF
>TRBD1|many|TRBJ2-4|14|TRBV5-1
TGCGCCAGCGCCCCCGGGGGACAGGCTGACATTCAGTACTTC
CASAPGGQADIQYF
>-|many|TRBJ2-2|15|TRBV7-9
TGTGCCAGCAGCAACCGACAGATGGGCACCGGGGAGCTGTTTTTT
CASSNRQMGTGELFF
>-|few|TRBJ2-5|16|TRBV4-1
TGCGCCAGCAGCCAAGGGGGACTGGGGTCCACCGAGACCCAGTACTTC
CASSQGGLGSTETQYF
>-|many|TRBJ2-3|14|TRBV6-1
TGTGCCAGCAGTGTTGACTCTAACACAGATACGCAGTATTTT
CASSVDSNTDTQYF
>-|-|TRBJ2-2|14|TRBV5-5
TGTGCCAGCAGCTTGATAGGGAGCGCCGGGGAGCTGTTTTTT
CASSLIGSAGELFF
>TRBD1|-|TRBJ2-1|15|TRBV7-3
TGTGCCAGCAGCCGGGGACAGGGGGGGAACAATGAGCAGTTCTTC
CASSRGQGGNNEQFF
>TRBD1|many|TRBJ1-3|16|TRBV12-3/TRBV12-4
TGTGCCAGCAGTTCTGGACAGGGGACTCCTGGAAACACCATATATTTT
CASSSGQGTPGNTIYF
>-|few|TRBJ2-5|14|TRBV6-5
TGTGCCAGCAGTTACGTCCAAACATTAGAGACCCAGTACTTC
CASSYVQTLETQYF
>TRBD1|many|TRBJ2-1|15|TRBV12-3/TRBV12-4
TGTGCCAGCAGTGAGAGACAGGGCACCGAAAATGAGCAGTTCTTC
CASSERQGTENEQFF
>-|-|TRBJ2-4|18|TRBV4-1
TGCGCCAGCAGCCAAGATCGACAGATTATAATTTCCAAAAACATTCAGTACTTC
CASSQDRQIIISKNIQYF
>-|many|TRBJ2-7|16|TRBV7-8
TGTGCCAGCAGCCCGACCTTTCGGACCCGATCCTACGAGCAGTACTTC
CASSPTFRTRSYEQYF
>-|-|TRBJ1-5|17|TRBV4-1
TGCGCCAGCAGCCAAGATCGCATACAGGAGAGCAATCAGCCCCAGCATTTT
CASSQDRIQESNQPQHF
>-|many|TRBJ2-2|13|TRBV12-3/TRBV12-4
TGTGCCAGCAGTTTACATGACGTCGGGGAGCTGTTTTTT
CASSLHDVGELFF
>TRBD2|-|TRBJ2-2|16|TRBV5-1
TGCGCCAGCAGTTTTCTAGCGGGAGACCCCACCGGGGAGCTGTTTTTT
CASSFLAGDPTGELFF
>TRBD1|many|TRBJ2-7|15|TRBV27
TGTGCCAGCAGCCGGGACAGCCCAAGGGTCGACGAGCAGTACTTC
CASSRDSPRVDEQYF
>TRBD1|many|TRBJ1-1|16|TRBV5-1
TGCGCCAGCAGGCCCCGACAGGGTGGAGTAGGTACTGAAGCTTTCTTT
CASRPRQGGVGTEAFF
>-|-|TRBJ2-6|16|TRBV9
TGTGCCAGCAGCGTAGCGTTGGACTCTGGGGCCAACGTCCTGACTTTC
CASSVALDSGANVLTF
>-|few|TRBJ1-3|15|TRBV14
TGTGCCAGCAGCATAATGACAGCGTTGGGAAACACCATATATTTT
CASSIMTALGNTIYF
>TRBD1|many|TRBJ1-2|13|TRBV30
TGTGCCTGGAAGGACAGGGTGAATGATGGCTACACCTTC
CAWKDRVNDGYTF
>-|-|TRBJ2-7|17|TRBV20-1
TGCAGCGCCTCCCCCCGGACTATCGAGTGGAGCTCCTACGAGCAGTACTTC
CSASPRTIEWSSYEQYF
>TRBD2|many|TRBJ2-1|16|TRBV12-3/TRBV12-4
TGTGCCAGCAGTTTTAGGGCGGGAGGGCCAGGCAATGAGCAGTTCTTC
CASSFRAGGPGNEQFF
>TRBD2|few|TRBJ2-7|12|TRBV29-1
TGCAGCGGGGGACTAGCGGAATACGAGCAGTACTTC
CSGGLAEYEQYF
>TRBD1|few|TRBJ1-2|15|TRBV12-3/TRBV12-4
TGTGCCAGCAGCCCCGCTCAGGACAGGCGGTTCGGCTACACCTTC
CASSPAQDRRFGYTF
>TRBD2|many|TRBJ2-7|18|TRBV12-3/TRBV12-4
TGTGCCAGCAGTAAATGGGAAGGGACTAGCGGGAGAGGGTACGAGCAGTACTTC
CASSKWEGTSGRGYEQYF